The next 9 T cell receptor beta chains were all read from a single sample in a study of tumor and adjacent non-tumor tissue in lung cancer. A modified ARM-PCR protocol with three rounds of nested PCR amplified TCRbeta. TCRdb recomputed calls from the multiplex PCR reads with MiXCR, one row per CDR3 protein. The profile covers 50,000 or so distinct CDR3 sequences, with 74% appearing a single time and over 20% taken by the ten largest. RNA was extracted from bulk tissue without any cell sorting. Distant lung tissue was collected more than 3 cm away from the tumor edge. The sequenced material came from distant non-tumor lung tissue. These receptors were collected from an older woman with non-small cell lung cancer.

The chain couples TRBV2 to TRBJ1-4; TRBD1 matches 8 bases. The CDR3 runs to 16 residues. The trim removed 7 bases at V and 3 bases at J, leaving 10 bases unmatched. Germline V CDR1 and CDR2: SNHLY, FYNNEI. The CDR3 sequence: CASNLQGARANEKLFF. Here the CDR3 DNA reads TGTGCCAGCAACCTCCAGGGGGCGCGGGCTAATGAAAAACTGTTTTTT.

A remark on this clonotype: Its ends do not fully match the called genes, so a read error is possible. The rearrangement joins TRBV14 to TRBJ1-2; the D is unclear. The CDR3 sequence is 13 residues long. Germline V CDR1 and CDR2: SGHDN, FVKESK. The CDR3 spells CASSPHGLVGYTF. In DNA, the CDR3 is TGCGCCAGCAGCCCACATGGGCTGGTGGGCTACACCTTC.

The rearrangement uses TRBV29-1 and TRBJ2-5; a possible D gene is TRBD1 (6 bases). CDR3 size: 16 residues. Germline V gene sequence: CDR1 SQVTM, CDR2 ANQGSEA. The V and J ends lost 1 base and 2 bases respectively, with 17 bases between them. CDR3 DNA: TGCAGCGTTGAAGGGGCCTGGGACATCGAGCAAGAGACCCAGTACTTC. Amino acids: CSVEGAWDIEQETQYF.

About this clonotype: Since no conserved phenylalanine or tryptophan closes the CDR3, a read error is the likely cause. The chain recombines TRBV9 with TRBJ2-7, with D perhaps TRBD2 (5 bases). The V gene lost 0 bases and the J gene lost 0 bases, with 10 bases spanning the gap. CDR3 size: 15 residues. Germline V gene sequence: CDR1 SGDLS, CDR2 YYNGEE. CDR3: CASSVDPGSSYEQYL. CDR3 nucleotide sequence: TGTGCCAGCAGCGTAGATCCGGGGAGCTCCTACGAGCAGTACCTC.

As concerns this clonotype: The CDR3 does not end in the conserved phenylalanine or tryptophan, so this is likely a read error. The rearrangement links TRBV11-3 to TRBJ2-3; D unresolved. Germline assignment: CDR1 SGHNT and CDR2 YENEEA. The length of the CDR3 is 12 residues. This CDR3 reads CASSSDTDTQYL. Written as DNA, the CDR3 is TGTGCCAGCAGCTCCGACACAGATACCCAGTATCTT.

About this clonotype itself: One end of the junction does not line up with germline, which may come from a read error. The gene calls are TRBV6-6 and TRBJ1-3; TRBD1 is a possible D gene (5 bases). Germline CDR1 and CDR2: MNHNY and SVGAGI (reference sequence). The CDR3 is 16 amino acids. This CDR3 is CPSGYSSAGIGNTIYF. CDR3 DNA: TGTCCCAGCGGTTACTCCTCGGCAGGGATTGGAAACACCATATATTTT.

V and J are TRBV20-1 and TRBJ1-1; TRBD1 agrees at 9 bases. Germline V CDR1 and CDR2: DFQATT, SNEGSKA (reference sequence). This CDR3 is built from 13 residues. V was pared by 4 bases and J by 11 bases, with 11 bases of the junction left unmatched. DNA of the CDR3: TGCAGTGCTAAAACAGGGGGCGGGATTGAGGCTTTCTTT. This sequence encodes CSAKTGGGIEAFF.

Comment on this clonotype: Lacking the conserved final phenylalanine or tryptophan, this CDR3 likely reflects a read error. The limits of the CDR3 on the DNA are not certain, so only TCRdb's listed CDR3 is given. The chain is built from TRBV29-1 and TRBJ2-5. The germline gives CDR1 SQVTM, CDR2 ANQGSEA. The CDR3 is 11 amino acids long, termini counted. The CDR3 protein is CSVVPQETQYY.

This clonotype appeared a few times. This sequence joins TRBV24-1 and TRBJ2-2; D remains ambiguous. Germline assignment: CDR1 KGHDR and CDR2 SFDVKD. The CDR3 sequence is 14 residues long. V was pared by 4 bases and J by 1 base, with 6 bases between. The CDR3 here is CATSEGRNTGELFF. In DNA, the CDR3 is TGTGCCACCAGTGAAGGCAGGAACACCGGGGAGCTGTTTTTT.